This T cell receptor (beta chain) comes out of a study of patients and donors after allogeneic stem cell transplantation. TCRdb reprocessed the RT-PCR reads with MiXCR, giving one entry per CDR3 protein. This table has around 12,000 distinct CDR3 sequences, roughly a quarter appearing once. V was cut by 6 bases and J by 0 bases, with 17 bases left in between. CDR3 size: 16 residues. Germline V gene data show CDR1 as SNHLY and CDR2 as FYNNEI. The sequencing input was blood, either unsorted or a sorted T cell fraction (not recorded which). This TCR was sampled from a human donor who was either an allogeneic HSCT recipient or a stem cell or donor lymphocyte infusion donor (not recorded which). It is not recorded whose cells these are; they may come from a transplant donor. This chain connects TRBV2 to TRBJ1-2; tentative D call: TRBD1 (5 bases). CDR3 amino acids: CASSASGTAANYGYTF. CDR3 in DNA: TGTGCCAGCAGCGCCTCCGGGACGGCAGCTAACTATGGCTACACCTTC.